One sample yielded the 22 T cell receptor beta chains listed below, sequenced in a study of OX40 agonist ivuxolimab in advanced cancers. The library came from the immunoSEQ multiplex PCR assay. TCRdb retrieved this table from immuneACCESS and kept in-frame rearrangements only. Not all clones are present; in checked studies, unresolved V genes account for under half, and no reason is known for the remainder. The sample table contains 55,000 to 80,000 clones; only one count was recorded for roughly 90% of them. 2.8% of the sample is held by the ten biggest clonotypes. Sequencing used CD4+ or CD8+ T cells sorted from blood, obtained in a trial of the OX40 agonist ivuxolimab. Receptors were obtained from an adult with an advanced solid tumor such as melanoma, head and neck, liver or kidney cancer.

The CDR3 DNA is TGTGCCAGCAGCCAAGTGTCCATTATCCAGAGGTCCTATAATTCACCCCTCCACTTT. Protein sequence: CASSQVSIIQRSYNSPLHF. This chain connects TRBV14 to TRBJ1-6; D unclear. This CDR3 comprises 19 residues. Germline CDR1 reads SGHDN; CDR2 reads FVKESK. Trimming removed 1 base from V and 1 base from J, with 17 bases in between.

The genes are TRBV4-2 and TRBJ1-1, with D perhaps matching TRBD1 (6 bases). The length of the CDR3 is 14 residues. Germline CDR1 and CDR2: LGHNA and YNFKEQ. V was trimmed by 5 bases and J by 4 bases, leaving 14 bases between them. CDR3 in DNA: TGTGCCAGCAGCAGTCGGACAGAAGGCACTGAAGCTTTCTTT. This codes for CASSSRTEGTEAFF.

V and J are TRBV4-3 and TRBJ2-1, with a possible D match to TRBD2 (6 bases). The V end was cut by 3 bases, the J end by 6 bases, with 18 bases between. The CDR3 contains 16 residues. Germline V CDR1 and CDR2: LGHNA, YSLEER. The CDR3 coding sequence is TGCGCCAGCAGCCAGAGCCCGGGGGATCCGTTCAATGAGCAGTTCTTC. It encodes CASSQSPGDPFNEQFF.

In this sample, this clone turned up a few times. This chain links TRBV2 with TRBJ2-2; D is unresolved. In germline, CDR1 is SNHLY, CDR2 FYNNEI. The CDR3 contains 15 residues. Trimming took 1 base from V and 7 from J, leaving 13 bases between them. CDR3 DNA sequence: TGTGCCAGCAGTGAAGGGACCGGGCGAGGCGGGGAGCTGTTTTTT. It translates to CASSEGTGRGGELFF.

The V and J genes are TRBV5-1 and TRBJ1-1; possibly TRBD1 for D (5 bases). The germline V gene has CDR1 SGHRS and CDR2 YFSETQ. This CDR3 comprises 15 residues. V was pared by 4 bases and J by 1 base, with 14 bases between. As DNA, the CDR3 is TGCGCCAGCAGCGGGACGGGACGGCAGAACACTGAAGCTTTCTTT. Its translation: CASSGTGRQNTEAFF.

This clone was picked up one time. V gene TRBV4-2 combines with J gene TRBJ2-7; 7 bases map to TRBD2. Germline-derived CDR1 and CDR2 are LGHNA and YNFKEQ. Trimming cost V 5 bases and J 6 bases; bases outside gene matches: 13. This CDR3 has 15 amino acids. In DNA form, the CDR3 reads TGTGCCAGCAGCGTCCAAAGCGGGGTGACGGTCGAGCAGTACTTC. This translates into CASSVQSGVTVEQYF.

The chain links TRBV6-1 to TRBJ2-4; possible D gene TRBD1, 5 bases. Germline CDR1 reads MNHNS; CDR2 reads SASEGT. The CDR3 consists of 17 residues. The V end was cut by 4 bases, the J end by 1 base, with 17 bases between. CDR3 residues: CASSGPTVYLAKNIQYF. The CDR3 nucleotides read TGTGCCAGCAGTGGACCGACAGTTTACCTCGCCAAAAACATTCAGTACTTC.

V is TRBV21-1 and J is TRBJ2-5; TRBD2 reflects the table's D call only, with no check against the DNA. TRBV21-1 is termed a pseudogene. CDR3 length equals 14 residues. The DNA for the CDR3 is TGTGCCAGCAGCCAGCTAGACAGCGGGGAGACCCAGTACTTC. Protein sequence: CASSQLDSGETQYF.

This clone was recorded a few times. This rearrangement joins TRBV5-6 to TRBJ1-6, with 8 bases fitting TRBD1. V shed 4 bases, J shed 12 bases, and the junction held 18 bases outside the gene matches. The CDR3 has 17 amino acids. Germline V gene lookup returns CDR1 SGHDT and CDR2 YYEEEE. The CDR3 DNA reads TGTGCCAGCAGCCTTGATGCTCTAACAGGGGGGATTCAACCCCTCCACTTT. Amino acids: CASSLDALTGGIQPLHF.

The CDR3 protein is CASSPGTAGEEKLFF. CDR3 DNA: TGTGCCAGCAGCCCAGGGACCGCGGGCGAAGAAAAACTGTTTTTT. V is TRBV5-8 and J is TRBJ1-4; possibly TRBD1 for D (5 bases). The germline gives CDR1 SGHTS, CDR2 YDEGEE. V shed 4 bases and J shed 8 bases, with 18 bases lying between them. The CDR3 has 15 residues.

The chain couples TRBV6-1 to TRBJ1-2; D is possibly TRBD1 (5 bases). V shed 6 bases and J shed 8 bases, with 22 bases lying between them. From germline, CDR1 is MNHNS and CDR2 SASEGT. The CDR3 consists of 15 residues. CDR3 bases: TGTGCCAGCAGCCAAAGGCGCAGCCAGGGCAGAGGCTACACCTTC. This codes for CASSQRRSQGRGYTF.

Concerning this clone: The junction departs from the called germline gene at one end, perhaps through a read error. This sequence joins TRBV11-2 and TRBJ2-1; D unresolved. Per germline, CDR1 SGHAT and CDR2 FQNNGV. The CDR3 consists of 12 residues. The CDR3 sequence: CASSPAGDEQFF. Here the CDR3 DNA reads TGTGCCAGCAGTCCTGCAGGAGATGAACAGTTCTTC.

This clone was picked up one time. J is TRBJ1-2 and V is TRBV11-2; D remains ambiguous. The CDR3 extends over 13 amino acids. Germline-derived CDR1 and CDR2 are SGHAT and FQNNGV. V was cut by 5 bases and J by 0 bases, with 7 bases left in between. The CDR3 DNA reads TGTGCCAGCAGCCTCAGCCCTAACTATGGCTACACCTTC. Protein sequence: CASSLSPNYGYTF. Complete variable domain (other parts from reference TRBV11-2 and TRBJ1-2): EAGVAQSPRYKIIEKRQSVAFWCNPISGHATLYWYQQILGQGPKLLIQFQNNGVVDDSQLPKDRFSAERLKGVDSTLKIQPAKLEDSAVYLCASSLSPNYGYTFGSGTRLTVV.

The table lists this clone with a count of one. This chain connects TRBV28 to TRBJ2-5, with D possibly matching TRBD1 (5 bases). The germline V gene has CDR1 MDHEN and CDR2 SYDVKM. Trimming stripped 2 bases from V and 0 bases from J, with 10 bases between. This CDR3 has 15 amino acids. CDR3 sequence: CASSLRGPHQETQYF. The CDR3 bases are TGTGCCAGCAGTTTAAGGGGTCCCCACCAAGAGACCCAGTACTTC. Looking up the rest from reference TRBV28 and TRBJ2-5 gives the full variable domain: DVKVTQSSRYLVKRTGEKVFLECVQDMDHENMFWYRQDPGLGLRLIYFSYDVKMKEKGDIPEGYSVSREKKERFSLILESASTNQTSMYLCASSLRGPHQETQYFGPGTRLLVL.

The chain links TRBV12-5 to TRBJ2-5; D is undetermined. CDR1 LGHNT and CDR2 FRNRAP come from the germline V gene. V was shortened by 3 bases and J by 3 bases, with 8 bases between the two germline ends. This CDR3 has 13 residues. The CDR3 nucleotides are TGTGCTAGTGGTTTACGCAAGAAAGAGACCCAGTACTTC. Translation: CASGLRKKETQYF. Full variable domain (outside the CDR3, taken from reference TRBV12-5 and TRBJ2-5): DARVTQTPRHKVTEMGQEVTMRCQPILGHNTVFWYRQTMMQGLELLAYFRNRAPLDDSGMPKDRFSAEMPDATLATLKIQPSEPRDSAVYFCASGLRKKETQYFGPGTRLLVL.

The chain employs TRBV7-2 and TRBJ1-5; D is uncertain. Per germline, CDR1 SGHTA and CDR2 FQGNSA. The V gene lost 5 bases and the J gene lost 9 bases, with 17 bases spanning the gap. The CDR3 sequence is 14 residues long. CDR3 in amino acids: CASSLLYIGRPQHF. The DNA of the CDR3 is TGTGCCAGCAGCCTCCTCTACATAGGACGGCCCCAGCATTTT.

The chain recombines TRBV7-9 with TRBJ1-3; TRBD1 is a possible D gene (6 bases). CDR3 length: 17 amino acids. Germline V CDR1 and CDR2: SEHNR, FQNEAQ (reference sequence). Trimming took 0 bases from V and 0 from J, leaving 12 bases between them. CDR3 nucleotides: TGTGCCAGCAGCTTAGCCCGGGACACCTCCTCTGGAAACACCATATATTTT. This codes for CASSLARDTSSGNTIYF.

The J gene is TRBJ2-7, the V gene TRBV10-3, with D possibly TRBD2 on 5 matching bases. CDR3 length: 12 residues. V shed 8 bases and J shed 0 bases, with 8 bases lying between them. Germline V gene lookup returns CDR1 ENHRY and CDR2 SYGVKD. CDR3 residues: CAIQRDSYEQYF. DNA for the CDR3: TGTGCCATCCAGAGGGACTCCTACGAGCAGTACTTC.

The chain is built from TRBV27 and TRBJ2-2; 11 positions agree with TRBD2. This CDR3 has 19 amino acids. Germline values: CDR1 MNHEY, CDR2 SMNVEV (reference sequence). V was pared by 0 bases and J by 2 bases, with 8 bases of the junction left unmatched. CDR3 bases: TGTGCCAGCAGTTTATCGGGGACTAGCGGACCCTTTAACACCGGGGAGCTGTTTTTT. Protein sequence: CASSLSGTSGPFNTGELFF.

This chain's CDR3 is CASSSILGGYTF. The CDR3, as DNA: TGTGCCAGTAGTTCAATTTTGGGTGGCTACACCTTC. This rearrangement joins TRBV19 to TRBJ1-2; D is ambiguous. Between the trimmed V and J ends, which lost 5 bases and 7 bases, there was a span of 11 bases. Germline loops: CDR1 LNHDA, CDR2 SQIVND (reference sequence). The CDR3 runs to 12 residues.

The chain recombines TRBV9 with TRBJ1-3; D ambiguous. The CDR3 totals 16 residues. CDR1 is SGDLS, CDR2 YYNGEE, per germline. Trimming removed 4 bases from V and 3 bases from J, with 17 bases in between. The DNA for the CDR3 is TGTGCCAGCAGCCCCATTGAAGCAGGCGGTGGAAACACCATATATTTT. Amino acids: CASSPIEAGGGNTIYF.

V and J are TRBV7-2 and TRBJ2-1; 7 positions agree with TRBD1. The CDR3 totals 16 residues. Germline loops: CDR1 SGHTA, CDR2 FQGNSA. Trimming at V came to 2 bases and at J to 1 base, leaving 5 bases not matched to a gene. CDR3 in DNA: TGTGCCAGCAGCTTACGGGGCAGGGGGTCCTACAATGAGCAGTTCTTC. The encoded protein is CASSLRGRGSYNEQFF.